This is a list of T cell receptor beta chains from one sample in a study of human T cells and chemical hapten exposure. From the RACE reads, TCRdb called clonotypes with MiXCR, one entry per CDR3 protein. The sample shows 300,000 to 450,000 distinct CDR3 sequences, 5.1% of them seen only once. This specimen was whole blood, taken in connection with sensitization to the hapten diphenylcyclopropenone (DPC). The receptors were gathered from a woman in her forties or fifties with alopecia areata. Some clones in this sample may be carry-over from other donors' samples. Both conserved end residues are part of each CDR3. D genes are given only for firm matches. Part of the rows lack a size; the others show once, few, many or a class for expanded clones.

TGTGCCATCAGTGAGTCACTGCAGAACACCGGGGAGCTGTTTTTT	CAISESLQNTGELFF	TRBJ2-2	-	many	TRBV10-3
TGTGCCAGCAGCCCAGAGATGGGAGATCAGCCCCAGCATTTT	CASSPEMGDQPQHF	TRBJ1-5	-	few	TRBV3-1
TGTGCCAGCAGCTTACCAGGGAGCGGGAGGGCTTTCTTT	CASSLPGSGRAFF	TRBJ1-1	-	few	TRBV11-2
TGCGCCAGCAGCCTGAAGGGCCCTTCCTACGAGCAGTACTTC	CASSLKGPSYEQYF	TRBJ2-7	-	-	TRBV5-1
TGCGCCAGCCGGGGCTATAACACCGGGGAGCTGTTTTTT	CASRGYNTGELFF	TRBJ2-2	-	few	TRBV10-2
TGTGCCAGTGTGAGGGAGTTAGGGGCCAACGTCCTGACTTTC	CASVRELGANVLTF	TRBJ2-6	-	-	TRBV6-1
TGCGCCAGCAGGTTTGCTAGCGGGAGTCCCTACGAGCAGTACTTC	CASRFASGSPYEQYF	TRBJ2-7	TRBD2	-	TRBV5-1
TGCAGTGCTGGACTACGAAGGGACGCAGCTGGTGAAGCTTTCTTT	CSAGLRRDAAGEAFF	TRBJ1-1	-	few	TRBV20-1
TGTGCCTGGAGTGTTGGTAACGCGAACGAGCAGTACTTC	CAWSVGNANEQYF	TRBJ2-7	-	many	TRBV30
TGTGCCAGCAGCACCGGTGGCCTTTTCAAAAACATTCAGTACTTC	CASSTGGLFKNIQYF	TRBJ2-4	-	-	TRBV7-9
TGCAGTGCCACCCGAGGGCTTGAAACTGAAGCTTTCTTT	CSATRGLETEAFF	TRBJ1-1	-	-	TRBV20-1
TGCAGTGCTAAACTAGCGGGAGCAGCCACCGGGGAGCTGTTTTTT	CSAKLAGAATGELFF	TRBJ2-2	TRBD2	many	TRBV20-1
TGTGCCAGCAGTTCCTTCCGGGACAGGGGAGTCCATGAGCAGTTCTTC	CASSSFRDRGVHEQFF	TRBJ2-1	TRBD1	-	TRBV28
TGTGCCAGCAGTTTCTATGGGATCGGGACAGGACGTCAAGCTTTCTTT	CASSFYGIGTGRQAFF	TRBJ1-1	TRBD1	few	TRBV6-9
TGTGCCAGCAGTTACCTAGGGCCCGGTCAGCCCCAGCATTTT	CASSYLGPGQPQHF	TRBJ1-5	-	few	TRBV6-2/TRBV6-3
TGTGCCAGCAGTTTAGGGCAGGGGGTTGATTCACCCCTCCACTTT	CASSLGQGVDSPLHF	TRBJ1-6	TRBD1	-	TRBV12-3/TRBV12-4
TGTGCCAGCAGCCGCCCCGGGGGCCCCTACGAGCAGTACTTC	CASSRPGGPYEQYF	TRBJ2-7	-	many	TRBV5-4
TGTGCCAGCAGCCAAGATCCAGGAAAGAGCTATGGCTACACCTTC	CASSQDPGKSYGYTF	TRBJ1-2	-	-	TRBV3-1
TGCAGCGTTGAGGAGGGTGCGAACACTGAAGCTTTCTTT	CSVEEGANTEAFF	TRBJ1-1	-	-	TRBV29-1
TGTGCCAGCAGCTTCGGAATCTATAGCAATCAGCCCCAGCATTTT	CASSFGIYSNQPQHF	TRBJ1-5	-	-	TRBV5-6
TGTGCCAGCAGTGGAGAGACCCAGTACTTC	CASSGETQYF	TRBJ2-5	-	many	TRBV9
TGTGCCAGCTTAAAGGGTGATTGGTCACCCCTCCACTTT	CASLKGDWSPLHF	TRBJ1-6	-	many	TRBV2
TGTGCCAGCAGTTTGGACCCCGCAGGGGAGTATTTT	CASSLDPAGEYF	TRBJ2-3	-	many	TRBV12-3/TRBV12-4
TGTGCCAGCAAAACTGGCGGGGAGTACTTGAACACTGAAGCTTTCTTT	CASKTGGEYLNTEAFF	TRBJ1-1	-	many	TRBV6-5
TGCAGTGCTAGAGATCAGGGCAGGGGCTCTGGCTACACCTTC	CSARDQGRGSGYTF	TRBJ1-2	-	many	TRBV20-1
TGTGCCAGCAGCTTAGCAACAGGCTCAAATCAGCCCCAGCATTTT	CASSLATGSNQPQHF	TRBJ1-5	-	-	TRBV7-9
TGCGCCAGCAGCTTGCAGGGTTTAGAAGCTTTCTTT	CASSLQGLEAFF	TRBJ1-1	-	many	TRBV5-1
TGTGCCAGCAGTTCCGGGACAAGCCGTCAGGCTTTCTTT	CASSSGTSRQAFF	TRBJ1-1	-	many	TRBV6-6
TGCAGCGTTGACCAATCCGGGACCGGGTTTCAAGAGACCCAGTACTTC	CSVDQSGTGFQETQYF	TRBJ2-5	-	-	TRBV29-1
TGTGCCAGCAGCCGGGACACCTTATCTGGAAACACCATATATTTT	CASSRDTLSGNTIYF	TRBJ1-3	-	-	TRBV6-6
TGTGCCATCAGTGGGATCGAGGCAGGACCCACAGATACGCAGTATTTT	CAISGIEAGPTDTQYF	TRBJ2-3	-	many	TRBV10-3
TGCAGCGTTGAAGACGGAACTATCCGTGGCTACACCTTC	CSVEDGTIRGYTF	TRBJ1-2	-	few	TRBV29-1
TGTGCCAGCAGTTACTCCCTCGACATGGGCTACACCTTC	CASSYSLDMGYTF	TRBJ1-2	-	many	TRBV6-2/TRBV6-3
TGCAGTGCTAGAAGGCCCAACACTGAAGCTTTCTTT	CSARRPNTEAFF	TRBJ1-1	-	-	TRBV20-1
TGTGCCAGCAGGCCCGGGCCAGGGGAGCTGTTTTTT	CASRPGPGELFF	TRBJ2-2	-	many	TRBV12-3/TRBV12-4
TGCGCCAGCAGCCAAATGGGATGGGACACCGGGGAGCTGTTTTTT	CASSQMGWDTGELFF	TRBJ2-2	-	many	TRBV4-1
TGTGCCAGCAGCTCGGCCCACCGGGAGCCGAGAAACACCATATATTTT	CASSSAHREPRNTIYF	TRBJ1-3	-	few	TRBV7-9
TGTGCCTGGAGTGGCGGGAAGAACTATGGCTACACCTTC	CAWSGGKNYGYTF	TRBJ1-2	-	-	TRBV30
TGTGCCAGCAGCCACTCCCTGGGGGACCCAAGAGGAAAAACCGGGGAGCTGTTTTTT	CASSHSLGDPRGKTGELFF	TRBJ2-2	-	few	TRBV6-1
TGTGCCAGCAGTCCCGGGACAGGTGTCCTCTGGCCCCAGCATTTT	CASSPGTGVLWPQHF	TRBJ1-5	TRBD1	-	TRBV6-5